These 5 T cell receptor beta chains share one sample of origin, sequenced in a study of T cell responses to AZD1222 COVID-19 vaccine. Sequencing was performed with immunoSEQ multiplex PCR; in TCRdb, only in-frame clones are kept and a portion is missing. There are 72,000 or so clones in the sample; around 87% occur only once, and 24% lies in the top ten. The source material was peripheral blood, sampled on day 0 of AZD1222 vaccination. Every receptor here comes from an adult in good health.

CDR3 amino acids: CASSRSGGVPGNTIYF. The CDR3, as DNA: TGCGCCAGCAGCCGTTCCGGTGGGGTACCTGGAAACACCATATATTTT. V gene TRBV5-1 combines with J gene TRBJ1-3; D unclear. Trimming took off 4 bases at V and 2 bases at J, with 16 bases between the two ends. CDR3 size: 16 residues. Germline V gene data show CDR1 as SGHRS and CDR2 as YFSETQ.

The chain is built from TRBV7-2 and TRBJ2-1; TRBD2 agrees at 9 bases. The CDR3 extends over 16 amino acids. Trimming cost V 5 bases and J 0 bases; bases outside gene matches: 5. Germline-derived CDR1 and CDR2 are SGHTA and FQGNSA. CDR3 residues: CASSPGAGGSYNEQFF. Here the CDR3 DNA reads TGTGCCAGCAGCCCGGGAGCGGGGGGCTCCTACAATGAGCAGTTCTTC.

The DNA for the CDR3 is TGTGCCAGCAGTTCAAGTACCGGGACAGGGAATTACGAGCAGTACTTC. Translating it yields CASSSSTGTGNYEQYF. This sequence joins TRBV7-6 and TRBJ2-7; 9 positions agree with TRBD1. V lost 6 bases and J lost 4; bases outside the gene matches: 13. The CDR3 consists of 16 residues. Germline CDR1 SGHVS, CDR2 FNYEAQ.

The gene calls are TRBV7-3 and TRBJ2-1; 10 positions match TRBD2. This CDR3 is 13 amino acids long. With 2 bases clipped from V and 13 bases from J, the junction kept 5 bases outside the gene matches. Germline assignment: CDR1 SGHTA and CDR2 FQGTGA. The CDR3 protein is CASSLQREGEQFF. As DNA, the CDR3 is TGTGCCAGCAGCTTACAGCGGGAGGGAGAACAGTTCTTC.

This clone appeared once. The rearrangement uses TRBV6-2 or TRBV6-3 and TRBJ2-3, with D unclear. Trimming cost V 4 bases and J 2 bases, with 7 bases left between them. From germline, CDR1 is MNHEY and CDR2 SVGEGT. The CDR3 is made up of 13 amino acids. DNA for the CDR3: TGTGCCAGCAGTTCCCTTTCCACAGATACGCAGTATTTT. Protein: CASSSLSTDTQYF.